The clone carrying this T cell receptor (beta chain) was recorded only once. Its antigen is not known. Sequence at one end of the junction differs from germline and may be a read error. Every donor was a healthy person donating bone marrow. The PCR had 60 Vbeta and 13 Jbeta primers. Profiling relied on immunoSEQ multiplex PCR, and the TCRdb table lists in-frame clones only, not all of them. The sample lists 95,000 to 100,000 clones; approximately 74% were seen once. The germline V gene has CDR1 SEHNR and CDR2 FQNEAQ (reference sequence). The CDR3 extends over 16 amino acids. These data come from a study of cytomegalovirus exposure and HLA in healthy donors. Study-wide findings and caveats: With further analysis later on, most CMV-associated TCR beta chains appeared HLA-restricted. CMV serostatus was the sole immune exposure data available. Investigators reported fewer than 200 TCR beta chains as tied to cytomegalovirus.

This sequence joins TRBV7-9 and TRBJ1-4; 10 nucleotides agree with TRBD1. Source material: PBMCs. The clonotype comes from a woman aged 40 to 50 in good health and CMV-seronegative. CDR3 sequence (DNA): TGTTCCAGCAGCCCAGGACAGGGGGTAACTAATGAAAAACTGTTTTTT. Its translation is CSSSPGQGVTNEKLFF.